The 7 T cell receptor beta chains presented below share a single source sample, sequenced in a study of T cells in women clearing cervical HPV infection. Sequencing was performed with immunoSEQ multiplex PCR; in TCRdb, only in-frame clones are kept and a portion is missing. This table holds approximately 30,000 clones. The sequencing sample was made of blood buffy coat. The receptor set was obtained from a woman aged 18 to 69 with a cervical HPV16 infection that either progressed to CIN3+ or cleared (not recorded which).

Note on this clone: The read comes to an end 3 residues before the CDR3 does, leaving the germline J gene to fill in the end. This sequence joins TRBV19 and TRBJ2-7; 7 nucleotides line up with TRBD1. This CDR3 region has 16 residues. J was trimmed by 1 base and V by 5 bases; bases with no gene match: 11. The germline gives CDR1 LNHDA, CDR2 SQIVND (reference sequence). The CDR3 is CASSLIGGQSSYEQYF. CDR3 DNA (partial): TGTGCCAGTAGTCTCATTGGGGGACAGAGTTCCTACGAG.

A remark on this clone: The read is 3 residues too short to cover the CDR3 end, so that end is filled in from the germline J gene. J is TRBJ1-2 and V is TRBV20-1, with 8 bases fitting TRBD1. Germline CDR1 reads DFQATT; CDR2 reads SNEGSKA (reference sequence). The V and J ends lost 6 bases and 5 bases, in that order; junction bases with no gene match: 5. The CDR3 is 12 amino acids. The CDR3 protein is CSAQDREYGYTF. CDR3 DNA (partial): TGCAGTGCCCAGGACAGGGAATATGGC.

A remark on this clone: The read stops 3 residues short of the end of the CDR3; the missing end is completed from the germline J gene. V and J are TRBV2 and TRBJ1-1; D is unclear. There are 13 residues in the CDR3. Germline lookup yields CDR1 SNHLY and CDR2 FYNNEI. V lost 6 bases to trimming and J lost 0 bases, with 8 bases between them. CDR3 DNA (partial): TGTGCCAGCAGGGTGAGCATGAACACTGAA. It encodes CASRVSMNTE. The whole CDR3 region reads CASRVSMNTEAFF.

Remarks on this clone: The CDR3 extends 3 residues past the end of the read, so its final part is completed from the germline J gene. This chain uses TRBV14 with TRBJ1-6; D gene unclear. Germline CDR1 reads SGHDN; CDR2 reads FVKESK. The CDR3 is 14 amino acids. Partial CDR3 DNA: TGTGCCAGCAGCCAAGGTGCGGGGATAGGAACC. This gives the protein CASSQGAGIGT. From start to end, the CDR3 is CASSQGAGIGTLHF.

In the case of this clone: The DNA ends 3 residues before the CDR3 does, and the rest of the CDR3 is filled in from the germline J gene. V and J are TRBV6-4 and TRBJ1-1, with unresolved D. This CDR3 contains 13 residues. With 0 bases removed from V and 4 bases from J, the gap between germline ends came to 6 bases. CDR1 MRHNA and CDR2 SNTAGT come from the germline V gene. This CDR3 reads CASSDSPSTEAFF. Partial CDR3 DNA: TGTGCCAGCAGTGACTCGCCCAGCACTGAA.

On this clone itself: The CDR3 goes on 3 residues after the read ends, and that part is filled in from the germline J gene. V usage is TRBV7-2 and J usage is TRBJ2-5; possibly TRBD2 for D (5 bases). V gave up 4 bases and J gave up 5 bases, with 17 bases separating them. This CDR3 is built from 15 residues. Germline-derived CDR1 and CDR2 are SGHTA and FQGNSA. The CDR3 is CASSSSWGWKETQYF. CDR3 DNA, as far as it was read: TGTGCCAGCAGCTCTAGCTGGGGATGGAAGGAGACC.

Worth noting for this clone: The CDR3 end is not reached by the read, which stops 3 residues before it; the germline J gene fills it in. The chain combines TRBV10-1 with TRBJ1-1; unclear D gene. Germline V gene data show CDR1 as WNHNN and CDR2 as SYGVQD (reference sequence). V was shortened by 3 bases and J by 0 bases, with 5 bases between the two germline ends. The CDR3 covers 13 residues. CDR3 region: CASSDAVNTEAFF. The DNA read from the CDR3 is TGCGCCAGCAGTGACGCGGTGAACACTGAA.